Listed here are 22 T cell receptor beta chains from one sample, sequenced in a study of blood T cell repertoires in COVID-19. The table came from immunoSEQ multiplex PCR; TCRdb's copy has only in-frame clones and leaves some out. The repertoire holds about 53,000 clones, with approximately 90% as singletons. The source material was peripheral blood. The source is a man aged 80 or over with acute or convalescent COVID-19.

The chain couples TRBV7-9 to TRBJ1-1; 7 nucleotides match TRBD1. The germline CDR1 and CDR2 sequences are SEHNR and FQNEAQ (reference sequence). The ends lost 5 bases at V and 4 bases at J; junction bases unmatched: 7. The CDR3 runs to 14 residues. This chain's CDR3 is CASSRRQGGTEAFF. The DNA for the CDR3 is TGTGCCAGCAGCCGAAGACAGGGCGGCACTGAAGCTTTCTTT.

This clone was seen a few times. The chain recombines TRBV19 with TRBJ2-7; 9 bases line up with TRBD2. Germline V CDR1 and CDR2: LNHDA, SQIVND (reference sequence). V shed 8 bases and J 5 bases; nucleotides not matched to a gene: 13. CDR3 size: 15 residues. CDR3 sequence reads: CASSRPAGGSDEQYF. In DNA form, the CDR3 reads TGTGCCAGTTCCAGGCCAGCGGGGGGTAGCGACGAGCAGTACTTC.

The CDR3 bases are TGTGCCGCACGCCCGGGACAGGGGGACTCACCCCTCCACTTT. Encoded protein: CAARPGQGDSPLHF. The chain carries TRBV10-3 and TRBJ1-6, with 11 bases aligning to TRBD1. Per germline, CDR1 ENHRY and CDR2 SYGVKD. Losses at the gene ends were 11 bases for V and 10 bases for J; bases not matched to a gene: 10. CDR3 size: 14 residues.

The chain links TRBV7-6 to TRBJ2-5; TRBD1 agrees at 10 bases. Germline CDR1 SGHVS, CDR2 FNYEAQ. The V segment lost 0 bases and the J segment 5 bases; nucleotides outside the gene matches: 0. The CDR3 runs 14 residues. The CDR3 region is CASSLAGQGETQYF. The CDR3 DNA reads as TGTGCCAGCAGCTTAGCGGGACAGGGGGAGACCCAGTACTTC.

The genes are TRBV25-1 and TRBJ2-5; D not resolved. The CDR3 totals 14 residues. The V end was cut by 4 bases, the J end by 5 bases, with 14 bases between. Germline V gene lookup returns CDR1 MGHDK and CDR2 SYGVNS. Here the CDR3 reads CASSAPRSVETQYF. The CDR3 bases are TGTGCCAGCAGTGCACCTAGGTCTGTCGAGACCCAGTACTTC.

This rearrangement joins TRBV5-5 to TRBJ2-3; no clear D gene. Looked up from germline, CDR1 is SGHKS and CDR2 is YYEKEE (reference sequence). The CDR3 spans 14 residues. Trimming stripped 2 bases from V and 0 bases from J, with 7 bases between. The DNA for the CDR3 is TGTGCCAGCAGCTTAACAGCTAGCACAGATACGCAGTATTTT. Protein product: CASSLTASTDTQYF.

This chain connects TRBV12-3 or TRBV12-4 to TRBJ2-7; D unclear. This CDR3 spans 12 amino acids. V gave up 2 bases and J gave up 3 bases, with 5 bases separating them. As DNA, the CDR3 is TGTGCCAGCAGTTTATCAATCTACGAGCAGTACTTC. This translates into CASSLSIYEQYF.

The chain uses TRBV10-2 and TRBJ2-7, with D unclear. Trimming removed 6 bases from V and 0 bases from J, with 6 bases in between. Germline CDR1 WSHSY, CDR2 SAAADI. The CDR3 loop spans 12 amino acids. The CDR3 here is CASSINSYEQYF. The CDR3 DNA follows: TGCGCCAGCAGCATCAACTCCTACGAGCAGTACTTC.

The V call is TRBV7-9, the J call TRBJ1-2; D is possibly TRBD1 (6 bases). In germline, CDR1 is SEHNR, CDR2 FQNEAQ (reference sequence). The CDR3 has 15 amino acids. V was clipped by 6 bases and J by 3 bases, with 17 bases between them. This CDR3 is CASSKGQPGDYGYTF. The CDR3 coding sequence is TGTGCCAGCAGTAAAGGACAGCCGGGCGACTATGGCTACACCTTC.

The CDR3 sequence: CASTMGPGGTEAFF. Here the CDR3 DNA reads TGTGCCAGCACCATGGGGCCGGGGGGCACTGAAGCTTTCTTT. The chain carries TRBV19 and TRBJ1-1; D possibly corresponds to TRBD1 (5 bases). The germline V gene has CDR1 LNHDA and CDR2 SQIVND (reference sequence). The CDR3 sequence is 14 residues long. V lost 9 bases, J lost 4 bases, and 18 bases lay in between.

In its sample, this clone was seen once. The genes are TRBV24-1 and TRBJ2-1; 7 bases line up with TRBD2. V dropped 2 bases and J dropped 10; count of bases not matched to a gene: 10. Germline-derived CDR1 and CDR2 are KGHDR and SFDVKD. The CDR3 has 15 residues. The chain's CDR3 is CATSDSITSADEQFF. The CDR3 coding sequence is TGTGCCACCAGTGATTCAATCACTAGCGCCGACGAGCAGTTCTTC.

The chain employs TRBV19 and TRBJ2-3, with TRBD2 matching 8 bases. V shed 3 bases, J shed 2 bases, and the junction held 1 base outside the gene matches. CDR1 is LNHDA, CDR2 SQIVND, per germline (reference sequence). The CDR3 loop spans 14 amino acids. The CDR3: CASSIGLATDTQYF. CDR3 in DNA: TGTGCCAGTAGTATCGGACTAGCCACAGATACGCAGTATTTT.

The chain combines TRBV9 with TRBJ2-3; TRBD2 aligns across 9 bases. Germline-derived CDR1 and CDR2 are SGDLS and YYNGEE. CDR3 length equals 14 residues. Germline trimming cut 3 bases from V and 9 bases from J; bases unmatched to any gene: 8. The CDR3 region has the DNA TGTGCCAGCAGCGCACTAGCGGGCAGGGGAACGCAGTATTTT. This sequence encodes CASSALAGRGTQYF.

The rearrangement links TRBV19 to TRBJ2-1, with TRBD2 identical over 12 bases. With V trimmed by 0 bases and J by 4 bases, 7 bases remained unmatched. CDR1 LNHDA and CDR2 SQIVND come from the germline V gene (reference sequence). CDR3 size: 18 residues. The CDR3 DNA follows: TGTGCCAGTAGTATAGACCCGTGGACTAGCGGGGCGTACAATGAGCAGTTCTTC. Translation gives CASSIDPWTSGAYNEQFF.

The chain joins TRBV10-3 to TRBJ2-1, with 9 bases identical to TRBD1. CDR3 length: 16 residues. The V gene end was trimmed by 3 bases and the J gene end by 0 bases; junction bases not matched to a gene: 3. Germline CDR1 and CDR2: ENHRY and SYGVKD. The CDR3 sequence is CAISEADRGSYNEQFF. CDR3 bases: TGTGCCATCAGTGAAGCGGACAGGGGCTCCTACAATGAGCAGTTCTTC.

This chain connects TRBV11-3 to TRBJ2-2, with a weak D call TRBD2 (5 bases). V was cut by 2 bases and J by 7 bases, with 17 bases left in between. The germline gives CDR1 SGHNT, CDR2 YENEEA. CDR3 length: 16 residues. CDR3 loop: CASSLRPSGVGGELFF. CDR3 bases: TGTGCCAGCAGCTTAAGGCCCTCCGGGGTTGGCGGGGAGCTGTTTTTT. The full variable domain, its missing parts supplied by reference TRBV11-3 and TRBJ2-2, is EAGVVQSPRYKIIEKKQPVAFWCNPISGHNTLYWYLQNLGQGPELLIRYENEEAVDDSQLPKDRFSAERLKGVDSTLKIQPAELGDSAVYLCASSLRPSGVGGELFFGEGSRLTVL.

This chain uses TRBV6-6 with TRBJ1-5, with TRBD1 matching over 7 bases. Germline CDR1 reads MNHNY; CDR2 reads SVGAGI (reference sequence). With V trimmed by 6 bases and J by 6 bases, 5 bases remained unmatched. This CDR3 has 13 residues. In DNA form, the CDR3 reads TGTGCCAGCAGAGGGACAGAGGGTCAGCCCCAGCATTTT. It translates to CASRGTEGQPQHF.

This chain connects TRBV6-2 or TRBV6-3 to TRBJ1-2, with 7 positions matching TRBD1. The CDR3 is 17 residues long. Germline lookup yields CDR1 MNHEY and CDR2 SVGEGT. V shed 0 bases, J shed 0 bases, and the junction held 7 bases outside the gene matches. The CDR3 is CASSYSFRDSTNYGYTF. CDR3 coding DNA: TGTGCCAGCAGTTACTCGTTCAGGGACAGCACTAACTATGGCTACACCTTC.

The CDR3 here is CASSLAPATTPQETQYF. CDR3 DNA sequence: TGTGCCAGCAGCTTGGCCCCAGCTACTACTCCCCAAGAGACCCAGTACTTC. The chain recombines TRBV5-6 with TRBJ2-5; no reliable D call. CDR3 length: 17 residues. The germline V gene has CDR1 SGHDT and CDR2 YYEEEE. V lost 0 bases to trimming and J lost 1 base, with 16 bases between them. Full variable domain (outside the CDR3, taken from reference TRBV5-6 and TRBJ2-5): DAGVTQSPTHLIKTRGQQVTLRCSPKSGHDTVSWYQQALGQGPQFIFQYYEEEERQRGNFPDRFSGHQFPNYSSELNVNALLLGDSALYLCASSLAPATTPQETQYFGPGTRLLVL.

The chain joins TRBV30 to TRBJ1-1; D gene ambiguous. The V and J ends lost 0 bases and 0 bases respectively, with 14 bases between them. Germline V gene sequence: CDR1 GTSNPN, CDR2 SVGIG (reference sequence). The CDR3 sequence is 16 residues long. The CDR3 reads CAWSVQRRELNTEAFF. In DNA, the CDR3 is TGTGCCTGGAGTGTACAGCGGAGGGAGCTGAACACTGAAGCTTTCTTT.

The V and J genes are TRBV18 and TRBJ2-1, with TRBD1 matching over 7 bases. The CDR3 is 14 residues long. Looked up from germline, CDR1 is KGHSH and CDR2 is LQKENI. Losses at the gene ends were 4 bases for V and 2 bases for J; bases not matched to a gene: 2. The CDR3 DNA reads TGTGCCAGCTCACGTGGGACAGCCTACAATGAGCAGTTCTTC. Translated: CASSRGTAYNEQFF.

The chain links TRBV7-9 to TRBJ2-3; 7 positions match TRBD2. Germline CDR1 reads SEHNR; CDR2 reads FQNEAQ (reference sequence). This CDR3 comprises 16 residues. J gave up 0 bases and V 4 bases, and 7 bases lay outside the gene matches. CDR3 sequence reads: CASSSGRGVSTDTQYF. The CDR3 region has the DNA TGTGCCAGCAGCTCGGGTCGGGGGGTCAGCACAGATACGCAGTATTTT.